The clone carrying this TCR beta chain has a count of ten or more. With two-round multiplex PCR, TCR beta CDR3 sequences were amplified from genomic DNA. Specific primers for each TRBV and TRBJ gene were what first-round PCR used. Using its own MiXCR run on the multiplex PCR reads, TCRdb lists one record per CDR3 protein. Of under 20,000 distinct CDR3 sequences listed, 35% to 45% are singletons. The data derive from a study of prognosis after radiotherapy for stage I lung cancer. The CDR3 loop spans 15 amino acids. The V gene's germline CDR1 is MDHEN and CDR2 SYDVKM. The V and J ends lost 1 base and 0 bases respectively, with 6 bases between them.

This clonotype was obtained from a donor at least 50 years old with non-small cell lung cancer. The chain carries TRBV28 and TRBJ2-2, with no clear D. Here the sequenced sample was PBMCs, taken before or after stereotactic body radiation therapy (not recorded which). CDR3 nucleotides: TGTGCCAGCAGTTTATCAGTCCCGAACACCGGGGAGCTGTTTTTT. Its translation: CASSLSVPNTGELFF.